Presented here are 23 T cell receptor beta chains from one specimen sequenced in a study of T-cell reconstitution after alpha-beta-depleted transplantation in children. The library targeted TCRbeta and was prepared with unique molecular identifiers. In TCRdb, the PCR reads were re-called with MiXCR into one record per CDR3 protein. The sample carries some 500,000 distinct CDR3 sequences, around 16% recorded once. Material: PBMCs from the stem cell graft donor, obtained from the stem cell graft. The receptors shown here come from a human donor who donated a stem cell graft to a child with acute lymphoblastic leukemia.

In this sample, this clonotype turned up many times. The chain joins TRBV18 to TRBJ2-2; no definite D call. There are 13 residues in the CDR3. CDR1 is KGHSH, CDR2 LQKENI, per germline. V was cut by 1 base and J by 1 base, with 1 base left in between. CDR3: CASSPQNTGELFF. The CDR3 nucleotides read TGTGCCAGCTCACCACAGAACACCGGGGAGCTGTTTTTT.

This sequence joins TRBV19 and TRBJ1-1; D unresolved. In germline, CDR1 is LNHDA, CDR2 SQIVND (reference sequence). Trimming took 6 bases from V and 0 from J, leaving 20 bases between them. The CDR3 covers 17 residues. As DNA, the CDR3 is TGTGCCAGTAGCCCTAAACTGCTACCACCAATGAACACTGAAGCTTTCTTT. Translated, it gives CASSPKLLPPMNTEAFF.

The chain recombines TRBV5-1 with TRBJ2-7, with 7 nucleotides matching TRBD1. V shed 5 bases, J shed 4 bases, and the junction held 9 bases outside the gene matches. This CDR3 spans 14 amino acids. Germline loops: CDR1 SGHRS, CDR2 YFSETQ. CDR3 nucleotide sequence: TGCGCCAGCAGGTCCGGACAGGTCGCGTACGAGCAGTACTTC. Amino acids: CASRSGQVAYEQYF.

Written as DNA, the CDR3 is TGTGCCAGCAGCCAAGCGGTGCTAGGGTACGAGCAGTACTTC. Its protein is CASSQAVLGYEQYF. The chain is built from TRBV12-3 or TRBV12-4 and TRBJ2-7; TRBD2 is a possible D gene (5 bases). With 6 bases removed from V and 4 bases from J, the gap between germline ends came to 16 bases. This CDR3 spans 14 amino acids.

A few counts support this clonotype. The J gene is TRBJ1-5, the V gene TRBV4-1, with 11 bases lining up with TRBD1. V lost 0 bases to trimming and J lost 6 bases; unmatched junction nucleotides: 4. Germline V CDR1 and CDR2: MGHRA, YSYEKL. This CDR3 has 16 amino acids. In nucleotides, the CDR3 is TGCGCCAGCAGCCAAGATGAAGGGACAGGGGGTCAGCCCCAGCATTTT. This encodes CASSQDEGTGGQPQHF.

The chain carries TRBV7-9 and TRBJ1-1, with D unclear. The V end lost 2 bases, the J end lost 7 bases, and 11 bases lay between the germline ends. Germline V gene lookup returns CDR1 SEHNR and CDR2 FQNEAQ (reference sequence). There are 13 residues in the CDR3. In DNA form, the CDR3 reads TGTGCCAGCAGCTTATCGGAGGGAGGTGAAGCTTTCTTT. Amino acid sequence: CASSLSEGGEAFF.

The gene calls are TRBV5-8 and TRBJ2-7, with unresolved D. The CDR3 is 14 amino acids. Germline CDR1 SGHTS, CDR2 YDEGEE. The V gene lost 4 bases and the J gene lost 2 bases, with 13 bases spanning the gap. CDR3 protein: CASSDVGLTYEQYF. In DNA form, the CDR3 reads TGTGCCAGCAGCGATGTCGGGCTTACCTACGAGCAGTACTTC. Variable domain in full (rest from reference TRBV5-8 and TRBJ2-7): EAGVTQSPTHLIKTRGQQATLRCSPISGHTSVYWYQQALGLGLQFLLWYDEGEERNRGNFPPRFSGRQFPNYSSELNVNALELEDSALYLCASSDVGLTYEQYFGPGTRLTVT.

This clonotype was seen a few times. DNA of the CDR3: TGCGCCAGCAGCAGACCGGTCCTTTACGAGCAGTACTTC. This encodes CASSRPVLYEQYF. V is TRBV5-1 and J is TRBJ2-7; D remains ambiguous. Per the germline V gene, CDR1 is SGHRS and CDR2 is YFSETQ. This CDR3 has 13 amino acids. V was trimmed by 4 bases and J by 4 bases, leaving 12 bases between them.

This sequence joins TRBV19 and TRBJ1-1; 7 bases fit TRBD1. This CDR3 comprises 13 residues. Trimming took 3 bases from V and 6 from J; bases not matched to a gene: 4. Germline V gene lookup returns CDR1 LNHDA and CDR2 SQIVND (reference sequence). The CDR3 sequence: CASSIEGAAEAFF. The CDR3 DNA reads as TGTGCCAGTAGTATTGAGGGGGCGGCTGAAGCTTTCTTT.

The chain recombines TRBV20-1 with TRBJ2-3; D possibly corresponds to TRBD2 (6 bases). The CDR3 loop spans 15 amino acids. Germline CDR1 is DFQATT and CDR2 is SNEGSKA (reference sequence). Trimming removed 0 bases from V and 0 bases from J, with 10 bases in between. The CDR3 loop reads CSARDLLASTDTQYF. The CDR3 bases are TGCAGTGCTAGAGACCTCCTAGCGAGCACAGATACGCAGTATTTT.

This clonotype appeared a few times. The rearrangement links TRBV2 to TRBJ2-1, with 9 bases fitting TRBD2. This CDR3 has 16 amino acids. Germline V gene sequence: CDR1 SNHLY, CDR2 FYNNEI. With 4 bases clipped from V and 0 bases from J, the junction kept 4 bases outside the gene matches. The CDR3 DNA is TGTGCCAGCAGTGCCTTGCGGGAGGGCTCCTACAATGAGCAGTTCTTC. Translated, it gives CASSALREGSYNEQFF.

At least ten counts were recorded for this clonotype. The chain is built from TRBV5-4 and TRBJ2-1; D is undetermined. Germline V gene lookup returns CDR1 SGHNT and CDR2 YYREEE (reference sequence). The CDR3 spans 11 residues. The V and J ends lost 2 bases and 7 bases respectively, with 4 bases between them. The CDR3 sequence is CASSFVNEQFF. The CDR3 coding sequence is TGTGCCAGCAGCTTTGTAAATGAGCAGTTCTTC. Supplemented by reference TRBV5-4 and TRBJ2-1, the full variable domain reads ETGVTQSPTHLIKTRGQQVTLRCSSQSGHNTVSWYQQALGQGPQFIFQYYREEENGRGNFPPRFSGLQFPNYSSELNVNALELDDSALYLCASSFVNEQFFGPGTRLTVL.

This clonotype was detected a few times. V gene TRBV29-1 combines with J gene TRBJ2-7, with 7 bases that match TRBD2. The V segment lost 4 bases and the J segment 11 bases; nucleotides outside the gene matches: 14. Germline V gene lookup returns CDR1 SQVTM and CDR2 ANQGSEA. This CDR3 is 13 amino acids long. The CDR3 spells CSVGEGPGGKEYF. The CDR3 DNA sequence: TGCAGCGTTGGAGAAGGGCCCGGGGGGAAAGAGTACTTC.

This rearrangement joins TRBV30 to TRBJ2-2, with a weak D call TRBD1 (6 bases). Germline CDR1 GTSNPN, CDR2 SVGIG (reference sequence). This CDR3 comprises 11 residues. Written as DNA, the CDR3 is TGTGCGTTTGAGGGGGCCGGGGAGCTGTTTTTT. This codes for CAFEGAGELFF.

A few counts support this clonotype. This chain links TRBV11-2 with TRBJ2-7; D may correspond to TRBD1 or TRBD2 (6 bases each). Trimming removed 9 bases from V and 3 bases from J, with 18 bases in between. Per germline, CDR1 SGHAT and CDR2 FQNNGV. The CDR3 has 14 residues. For the CDR3, the DNA is TGTGCCAGAAGCCCCCTGGGGGGACACTACGAGCAGTACTTC. Its translation: CARSPLGGHYEQYF.

The chain employs TRBV20-1 and TRBJ1-1; 7 nucleotides align to TRBD1. Per the germline V gene, CDR1 is DFQATT and CDR2 is SNEGSKA (reference sequence). Losses at the gene ends were 6 bases for V and 4 bases for J; bases not matched to a gene: 2. The CDR3 is made up of 11 amino acids. The CDR3 protein is CSAAGGTEAFF. CDR3 nucleotide sequence: TGCAGTGCGGCAGGGGGCACTGAAGCTTTCTTT.

This chain connects TRBV5-1 to TRBJ2-4, with TRBD1 identical over 9 bases. The V and J ends lost 4 bases and 2 bases, in that order; junction bases with no gene match: 10. The CDR3 has 17 residues. Looked up from germline, CDR1 is SGHRS and CDR2 is YFSETQ. The CDR3 sequence: CASSQEQGAGTKNIQYF. Here the CDR3 DNA reads TGCGCCAGCAGCCAAGAACAGGGGGCGGGAACCAAAAACATTCAGTACTTC.

The chain carries TRBV12-3 or TRBV12-4 and TRBJ2-1; D uncertain. The CDR3 spans 12 residues. V lost 6 bases to trimming and J lost 8 bases, with 11 bases between them. The CDR3 region has the DNA TGTGCCAGCAGGCCTCTTGGCCATGAGCAGTTCTTC. Translating it yields CASRPLGHEQFF.

This clonotype turned up a few times. The chain joins TRBV20-1 to TRBJ1-4; D not certain. Germline CDR1 DFQATT, CDR2 SNEGSKA (reference sequence). Between the trimmed V and J ends, which lost 6 bases and 4 bases, there was a span of 12 bases. CDR3 length: 13 residues. Here the CDR3 DNA reads TGCAGTGCCCCGTCGGGCAGTAATGAAAAACTGTTTTTT. It codes for CSAPSGSNEKLFF.

This clonotype has a handful of counts. This chain links TRBV27 with TRBJ2-1; 9 bases map to TRBD1. The V and J ends lost 6 bases and 6 bases, in that order; junction bases with no gene match: 12. This CDR3 contains 16 residues. Germline assignment: CDR1 MNHEY and CDR2 SMNVEV (reference sequence). This CDR3 is CASSPVGQGPPNEQFF. For the CDR3, the DNA is TGTGCCAGCAGCCCTGTTGGACAGGGGCCCCCCAATGAGCAGTTCTTC.

The chain joins TRBV19 to TRBJ1-1; D is possibly TRBD1 (6 bases). Germline CDR1 is LNHDA and CDR2 is SQIVND (reference sequence). The CDR3 is 10 residues long. Trimming removed 7 bases from V and 10 bases from J, with 10 bases in between. CDR3 sequence reads: CASTDRRAFF. The CDR3 DNA follows: TGTGCCAGTACGGACAGAAGAGCTTTCTTT.

The sample holds a few counts of this clonotype. This chain uses TRBV9 with TRBJ2-7, with D tentatively TRBD1 or TRBD2 (5 bases each). There are 16 residues in the CDR3. V was trimmed by 0 bases and J by 3 bases, leaving 16 bases between them. In germline, CDR1 is SGDLS, CDR2 YYNGEE. The CDR3 protein is CASSVAPFGTGYEQYF. The CDR3 DNA sequence: TGTGCCAGCAGCGTAGCCCCGTTCGGGACCGGCTACGAGCAGTACTTC.

This clonotype was detected a few times. This sequence joins TRBV5-4 and TRBJ1-1, with D tentatively TRBD1 (5 bases). The V end was cut by 6 bases, the J end by 2 bases, with 17 bases between. Germline V gene lookup returns CDR1 SGHNT and CDR2 YYREEE (reference sequence). The CDR3 covers 15 residues. The CDR3 region has the DNA TGTGCCAGCACCCAATCGGGACGGATAAACACTGAAGCTTTCTTT. It encodes CASTQSGRINTEAFF. Based on the CDR3 plus reference TRBV5-4 and TRBJ1-1, the full variable domain is ETGVTQSPTHLIKTRGQQVTLRCSSQSGHNTVSWYQQALGQGPQFIFQYYREEENGRGNFPPRFSGLQFPNYSSELNVNALELDDSALYLCASTQSGRINTEAFFGQGTRLTVV.